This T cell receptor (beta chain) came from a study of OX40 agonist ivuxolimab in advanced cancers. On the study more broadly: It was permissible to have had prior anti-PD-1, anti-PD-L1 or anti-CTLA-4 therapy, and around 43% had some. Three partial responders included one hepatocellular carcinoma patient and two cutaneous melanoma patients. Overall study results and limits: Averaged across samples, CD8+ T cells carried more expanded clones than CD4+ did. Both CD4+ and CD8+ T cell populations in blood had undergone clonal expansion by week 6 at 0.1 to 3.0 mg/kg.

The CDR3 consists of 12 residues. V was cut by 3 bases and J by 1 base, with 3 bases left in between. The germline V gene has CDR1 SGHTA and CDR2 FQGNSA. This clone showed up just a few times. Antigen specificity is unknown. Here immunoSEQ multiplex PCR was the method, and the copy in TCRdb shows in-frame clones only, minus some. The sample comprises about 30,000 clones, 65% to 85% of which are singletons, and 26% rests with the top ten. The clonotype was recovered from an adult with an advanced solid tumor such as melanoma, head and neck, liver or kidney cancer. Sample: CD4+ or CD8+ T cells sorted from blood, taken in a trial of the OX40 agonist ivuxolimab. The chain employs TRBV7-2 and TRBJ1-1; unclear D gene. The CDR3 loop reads CASSFGNTEAFF. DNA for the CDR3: TGTGCCAGCAGCTTCGGGAACACTGAAGCTTTCTTT.